This T cell receptor beta chain derives from a study of T cells expressing NK-cell markers. Study in general: Source material for TCR beta repertoires consisted of sorted CD3+CD56+NKG2C+, CD3+CD56+NKG2C- and CD3+CD56-NKG2C+ T cells.

TCRdb reworked the 5' RACE reads into one entry per CDR3 protein, no DNA. Its clone listing holds 300,000 to 500,000 distinct CDR3 sequences. In regard to this clonotype: Its matching antigen is unknown.

Study-wide points: Over 5 donors carried dominant NKG2C+ clonotypes that made up about 1.0-7.5% of their CD8+ T cells.

The receptor was isolated from a woman aged 50 to 60 in good health. The sequenced sample was blood T cells: a sorted CD56 or NKG2C T cell subset, CD4+ or CD8+ T cells, or bulk PBMC T cells (not recorded which).

Here the CDR3 reads CASSGAYNQPQHF. The chain combines TRBV6-1 with TRBJ1-5. Germline values: CDR1 MNHNS, CDR2 SASEGT. The CDR3 is 13 residues long.